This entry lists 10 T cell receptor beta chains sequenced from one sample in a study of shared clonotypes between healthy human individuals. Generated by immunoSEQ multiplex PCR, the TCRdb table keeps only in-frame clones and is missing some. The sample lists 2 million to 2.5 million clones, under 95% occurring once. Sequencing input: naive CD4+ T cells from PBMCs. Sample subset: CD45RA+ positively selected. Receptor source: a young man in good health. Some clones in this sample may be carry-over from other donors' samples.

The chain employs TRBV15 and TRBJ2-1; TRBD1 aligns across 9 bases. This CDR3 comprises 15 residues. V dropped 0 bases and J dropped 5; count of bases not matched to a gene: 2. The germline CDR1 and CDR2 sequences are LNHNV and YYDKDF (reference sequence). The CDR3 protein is CATSRDRDRDNEQFF. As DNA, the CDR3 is TGTGCCACCAGCAGAGACCGGGACAGGGACAATGAGCAGTTCTTC.

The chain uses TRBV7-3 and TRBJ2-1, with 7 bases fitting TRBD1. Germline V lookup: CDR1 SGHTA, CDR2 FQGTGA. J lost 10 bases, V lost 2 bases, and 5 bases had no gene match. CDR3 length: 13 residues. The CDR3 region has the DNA TGTGCCAGCAGCTTATCCAGCAGGGGGGAGCAGTTCTTC. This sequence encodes CASSLSSRGEQFF. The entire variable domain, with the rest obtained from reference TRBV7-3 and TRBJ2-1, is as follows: GAGVSQTPSNKVTEKGKYVELRCDPISGHTALYWYRQSLGQGPEFLIYFQGTGAADDSGLPNDRFFAVRPEGSVSTLKIQRTERGDSAVYLCASSLSSRGEQFFGPGTRLTVL.

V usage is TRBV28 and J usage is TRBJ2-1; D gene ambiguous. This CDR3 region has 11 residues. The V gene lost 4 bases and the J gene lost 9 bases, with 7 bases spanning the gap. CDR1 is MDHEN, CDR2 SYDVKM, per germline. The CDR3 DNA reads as TGTGCCAGCAGTTGGAGTAGTGAGCAGTTCTTC. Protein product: CASSWSSEQFF.

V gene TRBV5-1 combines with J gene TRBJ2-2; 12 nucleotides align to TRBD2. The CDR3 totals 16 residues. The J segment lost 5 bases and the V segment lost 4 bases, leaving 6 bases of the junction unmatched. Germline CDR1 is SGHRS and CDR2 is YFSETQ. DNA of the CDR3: TGCGCCAGCAGCCCCCGACTAGCGGGAGAAACCGGGGAGCTGTTTTTT. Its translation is CASSPRLAGETGELFF. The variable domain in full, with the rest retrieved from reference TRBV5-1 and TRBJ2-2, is KAGVTQTPRYLIKTRGQQVTLSCSPISGHRSVSWYQQTPGQGLQFLFEYFSETQRNKGNFPGRFSGRQFSNSRSEMNVSTLELGDSALYLCASSPRLAGETGELFFGEGSRLTVL.

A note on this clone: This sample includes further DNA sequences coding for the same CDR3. The CDR3 DNA reads TGCAGACTAGCGGGGGCCTACGAGCAGTACTTC. Translation: CRLAGAYEQYF. This chain joins TRBV20-1 and TRBJ2-7; 11 bases agree with TRBD2. The CDR3 loop spans 11 amino acids. Germline CDR1 and CDR2: DFQATT and SNEGSKA (reference sequence).

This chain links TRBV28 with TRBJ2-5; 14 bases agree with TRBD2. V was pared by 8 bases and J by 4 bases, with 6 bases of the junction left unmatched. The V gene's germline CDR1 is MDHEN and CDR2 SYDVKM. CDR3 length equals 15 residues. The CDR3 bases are TGTGCCAGCTGGGGACTAGCGGGAGAAGGAGAGACCCAGTACTTC. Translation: CASWGLAGEGETQYF.

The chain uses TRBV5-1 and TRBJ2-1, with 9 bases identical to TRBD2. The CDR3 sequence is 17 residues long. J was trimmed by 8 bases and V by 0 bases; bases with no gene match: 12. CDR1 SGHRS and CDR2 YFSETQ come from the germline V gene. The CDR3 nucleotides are TGCGCCAGCAGCTTGGAGGAGCCTAGCGGGATCGTCGATGAGCAGTTCTTC. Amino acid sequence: CASSLEEPSGIVDEQFF.

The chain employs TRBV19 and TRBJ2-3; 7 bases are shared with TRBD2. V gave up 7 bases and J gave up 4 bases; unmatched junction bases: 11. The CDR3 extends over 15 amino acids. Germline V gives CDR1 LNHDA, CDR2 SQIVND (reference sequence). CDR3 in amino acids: CASKPGLPQADTQYF. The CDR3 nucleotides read TGTGCCAGTAAGCCGGGACTACCCCAGGCAGATACGCAGTATTTT.

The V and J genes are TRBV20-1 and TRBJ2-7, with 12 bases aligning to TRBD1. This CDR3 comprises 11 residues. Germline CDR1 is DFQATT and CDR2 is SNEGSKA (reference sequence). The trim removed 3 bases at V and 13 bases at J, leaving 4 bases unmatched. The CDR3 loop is CSASRDRGHYF. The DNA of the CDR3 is TGCAGTGCTAGCCGGGACAGGGGGCATTACTTC.

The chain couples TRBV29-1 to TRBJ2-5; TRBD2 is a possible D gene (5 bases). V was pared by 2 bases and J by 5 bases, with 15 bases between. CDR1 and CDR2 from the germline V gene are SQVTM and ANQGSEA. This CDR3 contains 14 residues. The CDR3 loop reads CSVEYMRVQETQYF. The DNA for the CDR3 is TGCAGCGTTGAATATATGAGGGTGCAGGAGACCCAGTACTTC.